This T cell receptor beta chain was obtained from a study of Ad26.COV2.S vaccination and SARS-CoV-2 variants. The study, taken as a whole, reports: Overall T cell responses may have been underestimated by the analyses of TCR breadth and depth.

Only a few counts were recorded for this clone. The antigen is unknown. This CDR3 is 16 amino acids long. Trimming took 0 bases from V and 5 from J, leaving 14 bases between them. Germline V gene data show CDR1 as LNHNV and CDR2 as YYDKDF (reference sequence). Treatment of the sample: about 20 received Ad26.COV2.S at low or high dose, single or two shots; a few received placebo; per-sample allocation not given. On day 63 after the first injection, vaccine and placebo recipients gave samples. Method: immunoSEQ multiplex PCR; TCRdb's copy keeps in-frame clones and lacks some. The sample yields about 350,000 clones, roughly 84% seen once.

The sequence was obtained from a person aged 18-65 years who received the Ad26.COV2.S COVID-19 vaccine or a placebo. Source: peripheral blood, taken in a trial of Ad26.COV2.S vaccine versus placebo. The rearrangement uses TRBV15 and TRBJ1-3; perhaps TRBD1 as D (5 bases). The CDR3 reads CATSRDNIGARNTIYF. CDR3 in DNA: TGTGCCACCAGCAGAGATAATATAGGGGCAAGAAACACCATATATTTT.